What follows are 30 T cell receptor beta chains derived from one specimen sequenced in a study of CD8 T cells in ankylosing spondylitis. TCRdb itself ran the 5' RACE reads through MiXCR, one entry per CDR3 protein. The repertoire holds 700,000 to 850,000 distinct CDR3 sequences, with approximately 10% as singletons. General study points: For ankylosing spondylitis blood, a TCR beta motif of eight or nine highly homologous variants appeared characteristic.

Their antigen targets remain unknown. Sequenced input: blood, either unsorted or a sorted T cell fraction (not recorded which). These receptors all stem from a male donor with ankylosing spondylitis.

The sample holds many counts of this clonotype. The chain's CDR3 is CSAAGGWDQPQHF. The CDR3 coding sequence is TGCAGTGCTGCGGGGGGTTGGGATCAGCCCCAGCATTTT. This chain links TRBV20-1 with TRBJ1-5; the D gene is possibly TRBD1 (5 bases). Between the trimmed V and J ends, which lost 5 bases and 5 bases, there was a span of 13 bases. Germline V lookup: CDR1 DFQATT, CDR2 SNEGSKA (reference sequence). This CDR3 has 13 residues.

In this sample, this clonotype turned up a few times. The chain combines TRBV29-1 with TRBJ2-3; 9 bases are shared with TRBD2. Trimming at V came to 2 bases and at J to 3 bases, leaving 3 bases not matched to a gene. Germline CDR1 is SQVTM and CDR2 is ANQGSEA. This CDR3 spans 14 amino acids. The CDR3 bases are TGCAGCGTTGAAAGACTAGCGGATACAGATACGCAGTATTTT. This codes for CSVERLADTDTQYF.

The chain employs TRBV25-1 and TRBJ1-1; D gene ambiguous. From germline, CDR1 is MGHDK and CDR2 SYGVNS. V shed 4 bases and J shed 10 bases, with 10 bases lying between them. CDR3 length equals 11 residues. The chain's CDR3 is CASSGGRSAFF. CDR3 nucleotide sequence: TGTGCCAGCAGTGGAGGGAGGTCAGCTTTCTTT.

This clonotype was seen only a few times. V and J are TRBV11-1 and TRBJ1-2; D is possibly TRBD1 (6 bases). Germline CDR1 reads SGHAT; CDR2 reads FQDESV (reference sequence). Trimming shortened V by 7 bases and J by 3 bases, and 15 bases separated the two germline ends. The CDR3 runs 14 residues. CDR3 region: CASTSPGTYYGYTF. The CDR3 DNA reads TGTGCCAGCACCTCCCCGGGGACATACTATGGCTACACCTTC.

The chain employs TRBV4-3 and TRBJ1-2; TRBD1 is a possible D gene (5 bases). The CDR3 is 17 amino acids. Trimming took off 4 bases at V and 3 bases at J, with 21 bases between the two ends. Germline V gene data show CDR1 as LGHNA and CDR2 as YSLEER. For the CDR3, the DNA is TGCGCCAGCAGCCGAGCTCCGACGGACGGGACTCACTATGGCTACACCTTC. Protein product: CASSRAPTDGTHYGYTF.

The chain employs TRBV20-1 and TRBJ2-1; 12 nucleotides match TRBD2. The V segment lost 1 base and the J segment 3 bases; nucleotides outside the gene matches: 4. Germline lookup yields CDR1 DFQATT and CDR2 SNEGSKA (reference sequence). The CDR3 totals 16 residues. The CDR3 sequence is CSARASGRAGYNEQFF. DNA for the CDR3: TGCAGTGCTAGAGCTAGCGGGAGGGCGGGCTACAATGAGCAGTTCTTC.

This clonotype was found many times. DNA for the CDR3: TGTGCCAGCAGCCGCGGGGTGGGAGGCGATGAGCAGTTCTTC. Translated: CASSRGVGGDEQFF. The chain uses TRBV27 and TRBJ2-1, with TRBD2 as a possible D gene (6 bases). CDR3 length: 14 amino acids. CDR1 is MNHEY and CDR2 is SMNVEV in the germline V gene (reference sequence). V shed 6 bases and J shed 8 bases, with 17 bases lying between them.

The sample holds many counts of this clonotype. V is TRBV20-1 and J is TRBJ2-3, with 15 bases identical to TRBD2. The germline V gene has CDR1 DFQATT and CDR2 SNEGSKA (reference sequence). V shed 6 bases and J 5 bases; nucleotides not matched to a gene: 3. The CDR3 covers 14 residues. Here the CDR3 DNA reads TGCAGTGCGGGACTAGCGGGGGGTGGAGATACGCAGTATTTT. This encodes CSAGLAGGGDTQYF.

This clonotype was picked up many times. The V call is TRBV5-6, the J call TRBJ1-3; D unclear. Germline loops: CDR1 SGHDT, CDR2 YYEEEE. The CDR3 spans 17 residues. V lost 4 bases and J 2 bases, leaving 19 bases between the germline ends. Here the CDR3 DNA reads TGTGCCAGCAGCCCAAACCCATTTACAGAGGCTGGAAACACCATATATTTT. Residues: CASSPNPFTEAGNTIYF.

This chain uses TRBV20-1 with TRBJ2-2, with 12 bases that match TRBD2. CDR3 length: 14 amino acids. Trimming at V came to 6 bases and at J to 7 bases, leaving 6 bases not matched to a gene. Germline V lookup: CDR1 DFQATT, CDR2 SNEGSKA (reference sequence). CDR3 loop: CSAWTSGISGELFF. CDR3 sequence (DNA): TGCAGTGCCTGGACTAGCGGGATTAGCGGGGAGCTGTTTTTT.

This clonotype was picked up a small number of times. The chain has TRBV6-5 and TRBJ1-5; D unresolved. The germline V and J ends were trimmed by 2 bases and 0 bases, with 5 bases remaining between them. This CDR3 has 14 residues. Germline values: CDR1 MNHEY, CDR2 SVGAGI. Here the CDR3 reads CASSYPFSNQPQHF. The CDR3 bases are TGTGCCAGCAGTTACCCGTTTAGCAATCAGCCCCAGCATTTT.

This clonotype was detected many times. V and J are TRBV4-2 and TRBJ2-2; no reliable D call. The CDR3 loop spans 16 amino acids. V lost 4 bases and J 4 bases, leaving 16 bases between the germline ends. Germline V gene data show CDR1 as LGHNA and CDR2 as YNFKEQ. The CDR3 region has the DNA TGTGCCAGCAGCCCAGCCGATGGTATCGGCACCGGGGAGCTGTTTTTT. Encoded protein: CASSPADGIGTGELFF.

In this sample, this clonotype turned up a few times. The chain combines TRBV7-8 with TRBJ2-5; 10 bases are shared with TRBD1. This CDR3 is 17 amino acids long. Trimming removed 4 bases from V and 5 bases from J; junction bases left unmatched: 13. The germline V gene has CDR1 SGHVS and CDR2 FQNEAQ. CDR3 sequence (DNA): TGTGCCAGCAGCTCGGGGGGACAGGGGTCCTTGTGGGAGACCCAGTACTTC. As protein: CASSSGGQGSLWETQYF.

A few counts support this clonotype. As DNA, the CDR3 is TGCGCCAGCAGCCACACAGGGGGCGATGGCTACACCTTC. Protein: CASSHTGGDGYTF. V usage is TRBV4-3 and J usage is TRBJ1-2, with 9 bases matching TRBD1. V dropped 3 bases and J dropped 6; count of bases not matched to a gene: 2. The CDR3 contains 13 residues. CDR1 is LGHNA, CDR2 YSLEER, per germline.

The chain recombines TRBV5-1 with TRBJ2-2; D unclear. The CDR3 totals 14 residues. CDR1 and CDR2 (germline): SGHRS, YFSETQ. V was pared by 3 bases and J by 1 base, with 7 bases between. The DNA of the CDR3 is TGCGCCAGCAGCTCCGCGGTGAACACCGGGGAGCTGTTTTTT. Its protein is CASSSAVNTGELFF.

There are many counts of this clonotype. The rearrangement links TRBV20-1 to TRBJ2-3; D not resolved. Germline V gives CDR1 DFQATT, CDR2 SNEGSKA (reference sequence). The V and J ends lost 3 bases and 8 bases respectively, with 12 bases between them. The CDR3 spans 12 residues. The CDR3 DNA reads TGCAGTGCTAGTCCGAGACCCGGTACGCAGTATTTT. Amino acid sequence: CSASPRPGTQYF.

This clonotype has ten or more counts. The chain has TRBV29-1 and TRBJ1-2; D not certain. Germline assignment: CDR1 SQVTM and CDR2 ANQGSEA. V lost 6 bases and J 1 base, leaving 9 bases between the germline ends. The CDR3 has 12 residues. CDR3 residues: CSVAKNNYGYTF. CDR3 bases: TGCAGCGTCGCCAAAAATAACTATGGCTACACCTTC.

The J gene is TRBJ2-3, the V gene TRBV4-1; D might be TRBD2 (6 bases). V lost 3 bases to trimming and J lost 0 bases, with 19 bases between them. From germline, CDR1 is MGHRA and CDR2 YSYEKL. The CDR3 loop spans 18 amino acids. The CDR3 is CASSHDPRDWISTDTQYF. In DNA form, the CDR3 reads TGCGCCAGCAGCCACGACCCTCGGGACTGGATTAGCACAGATACGCAGTATTTT.

In its sample, this clonotype was seen a few times. The CDR3 nucleotides are TGTGCCATCAGCGGTGACGGGAACTACTATGGCTACACCTTC. It encodes CAISGDGNYYGYTF. This chain uses TRBV10-3 with TRBJ1-2; no reliable D call. The CDR3 runs 14 residues. Germline V gene data show CDR1 as ENHRY and CDR2 as SYGVKD. V was pared by 6 bases and J by 3 bases, with 14 bases between.

The chain is built from TRBV5-1 and TRBJ2-7; 7 positions agree with TRBD1. V lost 4 bases to trimming and J lost 2 bases; unmatched junction nucleotides: 9. This CDR3 is built from 15 residues. Germline V gene lookup returns CDR1 SGHRS and CDR2 YFSETQ. CDR3 protein: CASSLNTRGTYEQYF. The CDR3, as DNA: TGCGCCAGCAGCCTTAATACCAGGGGGACCTACGAGCAGTACTTC.

Only a few counts were recorded for this clonotype. The chain joins TRBV4-2 to TRBJ2-1; TRBD1 agrees at 8 bases. Germline V gives CDR1 LGHNA, CDR2 YNFKEQ. Trimming at V came to 2 bases and at J to 7 bases, leaving 7 bases not matched to a gene. CDR3 length: 15 amino acids. This chain's CDR3 is CASSQLLGQVNEQFF. As DNA, the CDR3 is TGTGCCAGCAGCCAACTATTGGGACAGGTGAATGAGCAGTTCTTC.

V usage is TRBV6-5 and J usage is TRBJ1-1; no firm D call. Per the germline V gene, CDR1 is MNHEY and CDR2 is SVGAGI. This CDR3 has 17 amino acids. Trimming took 2 bases from V and 6 from J, leaving 22 bases between them. CDR3 in amino acids: CASSYPEWNTKGAEAFF. The CDR3 DNA is TGTGCCAGCAGTTACCCCGAGTGGAACACTAAAGGCGCTGAAGCTTTCTTT.

V usage is TRBV16 and J usage is TRBJ2-3, with D unresolved. Germline V lookup: CDR1 KGHSY, CDR2 FQNENV. Trimming stripped 5 bases from V and 3 bases from J, with 9 bases between. This CDR3 region has 13 residues. The CDR3 DNA reads as TGTGCCAGCAGCGAATATGGGACAGATACGCAGTATTTT. It specifies CASSEYGTDTQYF.

V and J are TRBV4-3 and TRBJ2-5; 11 bases are a match to TRBD1. Germline assignment: CDR1 LGHNA and CDR2 YSLEER. The CDR3 is 15 residues long. Trimming at V came to 4 bases and at J to 5 bases, leaving 6 bases not matched to a gene. The CDR3: CASSRGQGAWETQYF. The CDR3 region has the DNA TGCGCCAGCAGCCGAGGACAGGGGGCTTGGGAGACCCAGTACTTC.

This clonotype came up a few times. This rearrangement joins TRBV20-1 to TRBJ2-1; 8 bases align to TRBD1. J lost 8 bases, V lost 1 base, and 10 bases had no gene match. CDR1 and CDR2 (germline): DFQATT, SNEGSKA (reference sequence). CDR3 length: 15 amino acids. CDR3 loop: CSARVGRQGWYEQFF. CDR3 sequence (DNA): TGCAGTGCTAGAGTAGGGAGACAGGGGTGGTATGAGCAGTTCTTC.

This clonotype turned up a few times. The genes are TRBV14 and TRBJ1-2; TRBD1 is a possible D gene (5 bases). The CDR3 covers 13 residues. The V end was cut by 4 bases, the J end by 9 bases, with 15 bases between. Germline V lookup: CDR1 SGHDN, CDR2 FVKESK. CDR3 coding DNA: TGTGCCAGCAGCCGGTTGGCAGGGCTACGCTACACCTTC. It is translated as CASSRLAGLRYTF.

This rearrangement joins TRBV6-2 or TRBV6-3 to TRBJ2-1; no reliable D call. The CDR3 runs 14 residues. Germline loops: CDR1 MNHEY, CDR2 SVGEGT. V lost 2 bases, J lost 1 base, and 6 bases lay in between. Here the CDR3 reads CASSYVPSYNEQFF. In DNA, the CDR3 is TGTGCCAGCAGTTACGTCCCATCCTACAATGAGCAGTTCTTC.

This clonotype was recorded a few times. The chain couples TRBV12-3 or TRBV12-4 to TRBJ1-1; D might be TRBD1 (5 bases). Trimming cost V 3 bases and J 10 bases, with 9 bases left between them. The CDR3 totals 11 residues. As DNA, the CDR3 is TGTGCCAGCAGTTTGGGGGAGTCAGCTTTCTTT. Protein sequence: CASSLGESAFF.

The J gene is TRBJ1-6, the V gene TRBV28; TRBD1 matches at 9 bases. The germline V gene encodes CDR1 MDHEN and CDR2 SYDVKM. Trimming removed 6 bases from V and 7 bases from J; junction bases left unmatched: 4. The CDR3 runs 14 residues. For the CDR3, the DNA is TGTGCCAGCAGGATTGGACAGGGGAATTCACCCCTCCACTTT. This translates into CASRIGQGNSPLHF.

This clonotype was seen ten or more times. CDR3 sequence reads: CASSFNRAHTYGYTF. CDR3 coding DNA: TGTGCCAGCAGTTTCAACAGGGCCCATACCTATGGCTACACCTTC. The chain uses TRBV7-2 and TRBJ1-2; perhaps TRBD1 as D (6 bases). CDR1 SGHTA and CDR2 FQGNSA come from the germline V gene. The CDR3 is 15 residues long. The V end was cut by 6 bases, the J end by 4 bases, with 18 bases between.